What follows describes a single T cell receptor (beta chain). V was pared by 5 bases and J by 5 bases, with 7 bases of the junction left unmatched. The CDR3 covers 14 residues. The germline V gene encodes CDR1 MDHEN and CDR2 SYDVKM. TCRdb re-derived calls from the 5' RACE reads in MiXCR, one entry per CDR3 protein. The sample lists 400,000 to 500,000 distinct CDR3 sequences, roughly an eighth occurring once. This specimen belongs to a study of identical twins. These data are also associated with another study on yellow fever vaccine responses in identical twins.

This receptor was identified in a woman aged 18-29 years in good health. Sample: CD4+ T cells sorted from blood. The V and J genes are TRBV28 and TRBJ2-7; 9 positions match TRBD2. The CDR3 region is CASSPAGGVDEQYF. The DNA of the CDR3 is TGTGCCAGCAGTCCCGCGGGGGGGGTTGACGAGCAGTACTTC.